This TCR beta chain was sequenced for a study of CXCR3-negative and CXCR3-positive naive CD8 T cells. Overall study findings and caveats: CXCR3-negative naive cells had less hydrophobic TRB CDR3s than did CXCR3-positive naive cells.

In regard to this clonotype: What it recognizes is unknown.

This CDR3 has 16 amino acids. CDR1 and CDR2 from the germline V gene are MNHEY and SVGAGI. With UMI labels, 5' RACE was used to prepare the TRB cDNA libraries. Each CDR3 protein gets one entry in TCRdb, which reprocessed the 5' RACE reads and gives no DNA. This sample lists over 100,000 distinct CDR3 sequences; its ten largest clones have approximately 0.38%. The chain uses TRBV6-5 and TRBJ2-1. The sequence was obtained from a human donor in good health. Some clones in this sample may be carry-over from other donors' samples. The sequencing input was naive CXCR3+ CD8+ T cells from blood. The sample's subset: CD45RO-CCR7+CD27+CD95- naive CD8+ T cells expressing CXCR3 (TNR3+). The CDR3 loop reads CASSYSIPLGYNEQFF.